This TCR beta chain was recovered during a study of OX40 agonist ivuxolimab in advanced cancers. The table came from immunoSEQ multiplex PCR; TCRdb's copy has only in-frame clones and leaves some out. The sample lists about 53,000 clones; about four fifths were seen once. This CDR3 is built from 13 residues. Trimming cost V 7 bases and J 5 bases; bases outside gene matches: 8. Germline V gives CDR1 SQVTM, CDR2 ANQGSEA. Material: CD4+ or CD8+ T cells sorted from blood, obtained in a trial of the OX40 agonist ivuxolimab. The chain recombines TRBV29-1 with TRBJ2-5, with TRBD1 matching 9 bases. The source of this sequence is an adult with an advanced solid tumor such as melanoma, head and neck, liver or kidney cancer. CDR3 bases: TGCAGCGCCGGACAGGGGTTGGGGGAGACCCAGTACTTC. Its protein is CSAGQGLGETQYF.